This T cell receptor beta chain was captured by sequencing in a study of T cell responses to AZD1222 COVID-19 vaccine. Looked up from germline, CDR1 is MNHEY and CDR2 is SVGEGT. Trimming shortened V by 2 bases and J by 5 bases, and 12 bases separated the two germline ends. The CDR3 totals 15 residues. Data came from immunoSEQ multiplex PCR; TCRdb stores just in-frame clones and leaves some out. Among roughly 110,000 clones listed, roughly 88% were seen once. This clone turned up a few times. The receptor's source is an adult who received the AZD1222 COVID-19 vaccine. Sample: peripheral blood, taken 28 days after the second AZD1222 dose. V gene TRBV6-2 or TRBV6-3 combines with J gene TRBJ2-2; maybe TRBD2 (5 bases). In nucleotides, the CDR3 is TGTGCCAGCAGTTACAGGGAAGCGGCAACCGGGGAGCTGTTTTTT. This codes for CASSYREAATGELFF.